A selection of T cell receptor beta chains follows, all from one sample in a study of control samples from healthy donors and cancer patients. TCRdb keeps only in-frame clones here, not all; method: immunoSEQ multiplex PCR. The data contain 40,000 to 60,000 clones, almost 90% of them seen just once; the ten biggest clones take up 40%. Sequenced input: PBMCs. These receptors were obtained from a man in his forties or fifties with head and neck cancer. Both conserved end residues are part of each CDR3. Fields, in order: CDR3 protein, CDR3 DNA, CDR3 length, clone size, D gene, V gene, J gene. A D gene is named only where the DNA matches it firmly. Some rows have no size entry. The others give once, few or many, or a class for an expanded clone.

cdr3_aa: CASSVAGLGETQYF
cdr3_nt: TGTGCCAGCAGCGTAGCGGGATTAGGAGAGACCCAGTACTTC
cdr3_length: 14
clone_size: few
d_call: .
v_call: TRBV9
j_call: TRBJ2-5

cdr3_aa: CSASPLRTSGGLYNEQFF
cdr3_nt: TGCAGTGCTAGTCCCCTCCGGACTAGCGGGGGTCTCTACAATGAGCAGTTCTTC
cdr3_length: 18
clone_size: .
d_call: TRBD2
v_call: TRBV20-1
j_call: TRBJ2-1

cdr3_aa: CASRDGQISNQPQHF
cdr3_nt: TGTGCCAGCAGAGATGGACAGATTAGCAATCAGCCCCAGCATTTT
cdr3_length: 15
clone_size: .
d_call: .
v_call: TRBV6-5
j_call: TRBJ1-5

cdr3_aa: CASRRTANEKLFF
cdr3_nt: TGTGCCAGCAGGAGGACGGCTAATGAAAAACTGTTTTTT
cdr3_length: 13
clone_size: .
d_call: .
v_call: TRBV12-3/TRBV12-4
j_call: TRBJ1-4

cdr3_aa: CASSPTGTVGTALHF
cdr3_nt: TGTGCCAGCAGCCCAACCGGGACGGTGGGGACGGCCCTCCACTTT
cdr3_length: 15
clone_size: .
d_call: .
v_call: TRBV3-1/TRBV3-2
j_call: TRBJ1-6

cdr3_aa: CASSPDGSLGSSYEQYF
cdr3_nt: TGTGCCAGCAGCCCAGACGGCTCCCTGGGAAGCTCCTACGAGCAGTACTTC
cdr3_length: 17
clone_size: .
d_call: .
v_call: TRBV11-2
j_call: TRBJ2-7

cdr3_aa: CASRADSPNQPQHF
cdr3_nt: TGTGCCAGCAGAGCGGACAGCCCAAATCAGCCCCAGCATTTT
cdr3_length: 14
clone_size: .
d_call: .
v_call: TRBV2
j_call: TRBJ1-5

cdr3_aa: CVGAVDAETQYF
cdr3_nt: TGTGTTGGGGCAGTCGATGCGGAGACCCAGTACTTC
cdr3_length: 12
clone_size: .
d_call: .
v_call: TRBV2
j_call: TRBJ2-5

cdr3_aa: CATGEIYEQYF
cdr3_nt: TGTGCCACCGGGGAAATCTACGAGCAGTACTTC
cdr3_length: 11
clone_size: .
d_call: .
v_call: TRBV11-2
j_call: TRBJ2-7

cdr3_aa: CASSLDPGWSNQPQHF
cdr3_nt: TGCGCCAGCAGCTTGGATCCGGGGTGGAGCAATCAGCCCCAGCATTTT
cdr3_length: 16
clone_size: .
d_call: .
v_call: TRBV5-1
j_call: TRBJ1-5

cdr3_aa: CASSQPTVLELFF
cdr3_nt: TGTGCCAGCAGCCAGCCGACAGTATTGGAACTGTTTTTT
cdr3_length: 13
clone_size: .
d_call: .
v_call: TRBV4-2
j_call: TRBJ1-4

cdr3_aa: CASSQRDYFEQFF
cdr3_nt: TGTGCCAGCAGTCAACGGGACTACTTTGAGCAGTTCTTC
cdr3_length: 13
clone_size: .
d_call: TRBD2
v_call: TRBV6-5
j_call: TRBJ2-1

cdr3_aa: CASRSRGMVAPQYF
cdr3_nt: TGTGCCAGCAGATCCAGGGGGATGGTAGCGCCCCAGTACTTC
cdr3_length: 14
clone_size: once
d_call: TRBD1
v_call: TRBV27
j_call: TRBJ2-5